Here is one T cell receptor beta chain with its context. V was cut by 3 bases and J by 2 bases, with 17 bases left in between. Germline-derived CDR1 and CDR2 are LNHDA and SQIVND (reference sequence). The CDR3 totals 17 residues. The data were obtained in a study of blood T cell repertoires in COVID-19. Study-level background: Samples taken during acute and convalescent COVID-19 were collected in the United States, Italy and Spain. The cDNA or gDNA used as material had been derived from T cells, B-cell-depleted T cells, or PBMCs.

How the authors handled the data: Cell counts per sample came from amplifying reference gene primers. Produced via immunoSEQ multiplex PCR; TCRdb's table is partial and in-frame only. The DNA gave D and trimming, while V, J and clone size come from that table. The repertoire consists of 50,000 to 65,000 clones, with roughly 92% occurring once and the leading ten covering approximately 6%. Sequenced sample: peripheral blood. This chain connects TRBV19 to TRBJ2-4, with D maybe TRBD2 (6 bases). The receptor's source is a human donor in a cohort sampled during active COVID-19. The CDR3 DNA follows: TGTGCCAGTAGTATGAGTTCGGGGGTTCTCCCCAAAAACATTCAGTACTTC. Protein sequence: CASSMSSGVLPKNIQYF.